This passage covers 16 T cell receptor beta chains from one sample sequenced in a study of shared clonotypes between healthy human individuals. Libraries were prepared by immunoSEQ multiplex PCR; TCRdb keeps only in-frame clonotypes and omits some of them. Of 2 million to 2.5 million clones listed, about 90% are singletons. The sample was naive CD4+ T cells from PBMCs. Described subset: CD45RA+ positively selected. The source of these receptors is a man aged 18 to 30 in good health. Some clones in this sample may be carry-over from other donors' samples.

The chain joins TRBV5-1 to TRBJ2-7; TRBD1 matches at 8 bases. CDR1 SGHRS and CDR2 YFSETQ come from the germline V gene. The CDR3 loop spans 14 amino acids. V was clipped by 4 bases and J by 2 bases; unmatched bases: 5. In nucleotides, the CDR3 is TGCGCCAGCAGCACGACAGGGGCGACCTACGAGCAGTACTTC. Translation gives CASSTTGATYEQYF.

The chain combines TRBV15 with TRBJ2-5, with 11 bases fitting TRBD2. This CDR3 spans 22 amino acids. Trimming at V came to 0 bases and at J to 5 bases, leaving 23 bases not matched to a gene. CDR1 and CDR2 (germline): LNHNV, YYDKDF (reference sequence). The CDR3 reads CATSRESVTSGRVNYGGETQYF. The CDR3 region has the DNA TGTGCCACCAGCAGAGAAAGTGTAACTAGCGGGAGAGTTAATTATGGTGGGGAGACCCAGTACTTC.

The chain joins TRBV15 to TRBJ2-1; D might be TRBD2 (5 bases). The CDR3 spans 15 residues. Germline loops: CDR1 LNHNV, CDR2 YYDKDF (reference sequence). V was trimmed by 0 bases and J by 6 bases, leaving 12 bases between them. The CDR3 bases are TGTGCCACCAGCAGAGATTTGCGGGTACTCAATGAGCAGTTCTTC. As protein: CATSRDLRVLNEQFF.

This rearrangement joins TRBV7-7 to TRBJ2-3, with TRBD2 matching over 9 bases. After removal of 2 bases from V and 2 bases from J, the junction contained 17 bases not matched to a gene. This CDR3 has 20 residues. Looked up from germline, CDR1 is SSHAT and CDR2 is FNYEAQ (reference sequence). CDR3 loop: CASSLPYGGETSGSTDTQYF. CDR3 bases: TGTGCCAGCAGCTTACCCTACGGGGGAGAGACTAGCGGCTCCACAGATACGCAGTATTTT.

The rearrangement uses TRBV10-3 and TRBJ2-7; D not certain. V was shortened by 0 bases and J by 4 bases, with 7 bases between the two germline ends. The length of the CDR3 is 13 residues. Germline loops: CDR1 ENHRY, CDR2 SYGVKD. The CDR3, as DNA: TGTGCCATCAGTGAGTCGAGAGGTTACGAGCAGTACTTC. It codes for CAISESRGYEQYF.

CDR3 residues: CSVGLGTSGTYNEQFF. The CDR3 nucleotides read TGCAGCGTTGGCCTTGGAACTAGCGGGACCTACAATGAGCAGTTCTTC. This chain links TRBV29-1 with TRBJ2-1; 10 positions match TRBD2. Germline V gene sequence: CDR1 SQVTM, CDR2 ANQGSEA. The CDR3 loop spans 16 amino acids. V lost 4 bases, J lost 2 bases, and 8 bases stayed unmatched.

This clone was recorded once. This chain uses TRBV7-3 with TRBJ1-5; D might be TRBD1 (5 bases). The CDR3 sequence is 13 residues long. V lost 5 bases and J lost 7, with 12 bases in between. From germline, CDR1 is SGHTA and CDR2 FQGTGA. The CDR3: CASSPGRDQPQHF. The CDR3 nucleotides are TGTGCCAGCAGCCCCGGCAGGGACCAGCCCCAGCATTTT. Full variable domain (remainder filled in from reference TRBV7-3 and TRBJ1-5): GAGVSQTPSNKVTEKGKYVELRCDPISGHTALYWYRQSLGQGPEFLIYFQGTGAADDSGLPNDRFFAVRPEGSVSTLKIQRTERGDSAVYLCASSPGRDQPQHFGDGTRLSIL.

The chain is built from TRBV11-2 and TRBJ2-1; the match to TRBD2 covers 9 bases. This CDR3 has 19 residues. Losses at the gene ends were 3 bases for V and 4 bases for J; bases not matched to a gene: 16. Germline values: CDR1 SGHAT, CDR2 FQNNGV. The CDR3 nucleotides read TGTGCCAGCAGCTTTATACGAGAACATAGCGGGGGTTTTTACAATGAGCAGTTCTTC. Protein sequence: CASSFIREHSGGFYNEQFF.

This chain uses TRBV19 with TRBJ2-5, with 8 bases fitting TRBD2. With 2 bases clipped from V and 4 bases from J, the junction kept 3 bases outside the gene matches. Germline lookup yields CDR1 LNHDA and CDR2 SQIVND (reference sequence). This CDR3 has 14 residues. CDR3 sequence (DNA): TGTGCCAGTAGTATAACAAGCGGGAGAGAGACCCAGTACTTC. Protein sequence: CASSITSGRETQYF.

The V call is TRBV7-2, the J call TRBJ2-1, with D perhaps matching TRBD1 or TRBD2 (5 bases each). Between the trimmed V and J ends, which lost 3 bases and 4 bases, there was a span of 10 bases. Germline loops: CDR1 SGHTA, CDR2 FQGNSA. The CDR3 has 14 amino acids. As DNA, the CDR3 is TGTGCCAGCAGCTTTAGGGGAGAGTACAATGAGCAGTTCTTC. It translates to CASSFRGEYNEQFF. Full variable domain (outside the CDR3, taken from reference TRBV7-2 and TRBJ2-1): GAGVSQSPSNKVTEKGKDVELRCDPISGHTALYWYRQSLGQGLEFLIYFQGNSAPDKSGLPSDRFSAERTGGSVSTLTIQRTQQEDSAVYLCASSFRGEYNEQFFGPGTRLTVL.

The rearrangement uses TRBV6-5 and TRBJ2-7; D not certain. This CDR3 comprises 15 residues. The V end lost 5 bases, the J end lost 0 bases, and 14 bases lay between the germline ends. Germline V gene data show CDR1 as MNHEY and CDR2 as SVGAGI. In nucleotides, the CDR3 is TGTGCCAGCAGTCAAGACTCTTACAGCTCCTACGAGCAGTACTTC. Its protein product is CASSQDSYSSYEQYF.

V and J are TRBV7-3 and TRBJ2-7, with 10 bases identical to TRBD1. The CDR3 has 13 amino acids. Germline assignment: CDR1 SGHTA and CDR2 FQGTGA. Trimming at V came to 5 bases and at J to 7 bases, leaving 5 bases not matched to a gene. Here the CDR3 reads CASSVTGGGEQYF. The CDR3 DNA sequence: TGTGCCAGCAGCGTGACAGGGGGCGGTGAGCAGTACTTC.

V gene TRBV7-2 combines with J gene TRBJ2-3, with D tentatively TRBD1 (5 bases). V was shortened by 5 bases and J by 4 bases, with 16 bases between the two germline ends. The germline V gene has CDR1 SGHTA and CDR2 FQGNSA. The CDR3 has 15 residues. The CDR3 sequence is CASSAQQVGADTQYF. DNA for the CDR3: TGTGCCAGCAGCGCACAACAGGTTGGGGCAGATACGCAGTATTTT.

Points on this clone: Other nucleotide sequences in the sample specify the same CDR3. The chain joins TRBV5-1 to TRBJ2-7; D possibly uses TRBD1 or TRBD2 (5 bases each). This CDR3 has 14 amino acids. Trimming left V 4 bases short and J 0 bases short, with 11 bases between. CDR1 is SGHRS, CDR2 YFSETQ, per germline. CDR3 region: CASSRDRSSYEQYF. CDR3 bases: TGCGCCAGCAGCCGGGACCGGAGCTCCTACGAGCAGTACTTC.

The chain employs TRBV11-2 and TRBJ2-7; TRBD1 agrees at 9 bases. Trimming took 8 bases from V and 2 from J; bases not matched to a gene: 13. The CDR3 has 16 residues. The germline gives CDR1 SGHAT, CDR2 FQNNGV. CDR3 DNA: TGTGCCAGCCGAACCCTTGGACAGGGGAGGCCCTACGAGCAGTACTTC. Protein product: CASRTLGQGRPYEQYF.

In this sample, this clone turned up a few times. This rearrangement joins TRBV7-9 to TRBJ1-4; D is unresolved. Trimming removed 5 bases at V and 6 bases at J, with 16 bases between. This CDR3 is built from 15 residues. In germline, CDR1 is SEHNR, CDR2 FQNEAQ (reference sequence). The CDR3 is CASSPTSGRYEKLFF. In DNA form, the CDR3 reads TGTGCCAGCAGCCCCACTAGTGGTCGGTATGAAAAACTGTTTTTT.